A selection of T cell receptor beta chains follows, all from one sample in a study of blood T cell repertoires in COVID-19. The data were produced by immunoSEQ multiplex PCR, yet TCRdb's version contains in-frame clones alone and is incomplete. The repertoire has under 250,000 clones, 65% to 85% of them found once; the top ten carry approximately 4.8%. Sequenced sample: peripheral blood. These receptors all come from a man aged 50 or older with active or convalescent COVID-19. CDR3s include the opening cysteine and the closing phenylalanine or tryptophan. A D gene is named only where the DNA matches it firmly. Where a row states a size, it is once, few, many or the class of an expanded clone; other rows omit it.

J gene	V gene	clone size	D gene	CDR3 protein	CDR3 DNA
TRBJ2-1	TRBV2	NA	NA	CASSEAEGFRNEQFF	TGTGCCAGCAGTGAAGCGGAGGGGTTTAGGAATGAGCAGTTCTTC
TRBJ2-2	TRBV2	NA	NA	CASSEGRIDTGELFF	TGTGCCAGCAGTGAAGGGCGGATTGACACCGGGGAGCTGTTTTTT
TRBJ2-2	TRBV18	NA	NA	CASSPLRRGPNTGELFF	TGTGCCAGCTCCCCCTTGAGGAGGGGACCAAACACCGGGGAGCTGTTTTTT
TRBJ2-1	TRBV6-5	many	NA	CAVRELSYNEQFF	TGTGCCGTCCGGGAGCTTTCCTACAATGAGCAGTTCTTC
TRBJ2-7	TRBV5-6	NA	TRBD1	CASSEPGGLEQYF	TGTGCCAGCAGCGAACCAGGGGGCCTCGAGCAGTACTTC
TRBJ2-1	TRBV30	NA	NA	CARGASMYNEQFF	TGTGCCCGGGGGGCCTCGATGTACAATGAGCAGTTCTTC
TRBJ1-1	TRBV6-5	NA	TRBD1	CASSWQGGTEAFF	TGTGCCAGCAGTTGGCAGGGGGGCACTGAAGCTTTCTTT
TRBJ2-3	TRBV5-1	NA	TRBD2	CASSLVAGGTDTQYF	TGCGCCAGCAGCTTGGTAGCGGGGGGAACAGATACGCAGTATTTT
TRBJ1-2	TRBV2	NA	NA	CASSPTRGANSDGYTF	TGTGCCAGCAGCCCGACCCGGGGGGCCAACTCGGATGGCTACACCTTC
TRBJ1-2	TRBV28	NA	NA	CASYKTGDYGYTF	TGTGCCAGCTATAAGACAGGAGACTATGGCTACACCTTC
TRBJ1-1	TRBV15	NA	NA	CATSPRRGTEAFF	TGTGCCACCAGCCCAAGGCGGGGTACTGAAGCTTTCTTT
TRBJ2-3	TRBV5-6	NA	NA	CASSLIVGATDTQYF	TGTGCCAGCAGCTTAATTGTGGGGGCAACAGATACGCAGTATTTT
TRBJ1-2	TRBV7-9	NA	NA	CASSLHLATGTGGYTF	TGTGCCAGCAGCCTCCACTTGGCCACTGGGACTGGTGGCTACACCTTC
TRBJ1-3	TRBV10-3	NA	NA	CAISDGSSGNTIYF	TGTGCCATCAGTGATGGGAGCTCTGGAAACACCATATATTTT
TRBJ1-1	TRBV4-2	NA	NA	CASSRPGTYEAFF	TGTGCCAGCAGCCGCCCCGGGACATATGAAGCTTTCTTT
TRBJ2-7	TRBV6-5	few	TRBD2	CASSTPGGGAKQYF	TGTGCCAGCAGCACCCCCGGGGGAGGGGCTAAGCAGTACTTC
TRBJ2-2	TRBV5-4	NA	NA	CASSLAGRSTGELFF	TGTGCCAGCAGCTTGGCGGGGAGATCCACCGGGGAGCTGTTTTTT
TRBJ2-4	TRBV3-1/TRBV3-2	NA	TRBD1	CASSPDRGNIQYF	TGTGCCAGCAGCCCTGACAGGGGAAACATTCAGTACTTC
TRBJ2-3	TRBV23-1	NA	TRBD2	CASSQSETSGGGTDTQYF	TGCGCCAGCAGTCAATCGGAGACTAGCGGGGGGGGCACAGATACGCAGTATTTT
TRBJ1-4	TRBV29-1	NA	NA	CSANRATNEKLFF	TGCAGCGCGAACAGGGCAACTAATGAAAAACTGTTTTTT
TRBJ2-2	TRBV5-4	once	TRBD2	CASSHSGGATGELFF	TGTGCCAGCAGCCATAGCGGGGGGGCCACCGGGGAGCTGTTTTTT
TRBJ1-2	TRBV12-3/TRBV12-4	NA	TRBD1	CASSLQGFVGYTF	TGTGCCAGCAGCCTACAGGGGTTCGTTGGCTACACCTTC